This T cell receptor (beta chain) was sequenced in a study of PD-1 blockade in mismatch repair-deficient tumors. Study-level information: Enrolled about 2013-2017, patients had progressing, pretreated mismatch repair-deficient cancers of over nine types. Findings of the study overall: Rapid post-treatment expansion, then contraction, generally preceding radiologic response, marked tumor-resident clones.

This CDR3 contains 13 residues. V lost 1 base and J 3 bases, leaving 8 bases between the germline ends. Germline-derived CDR1 and CDR2 are SGHRS and YFSETQ. Three pembrolizumab responders had their TCRs sequenced. This clone has only one observation. Antigen unknown. Using immunoSEQ multiplex PCR, the repertoire was profiled, and TCRdb retains in-frame clones only, with some absent. This table holds tens of thousands of clones, 70% to 90% found once. The J gene is TRBJ2-7, the V gene TRBV5-1; the D is unclear. This clonotype originated in an adult with mismatch repair-deficient cancer. Source: peripheral blood, taken 44 weeks after starting pembrolizumab. Here the CDR3 reads CASSLSGYYEQYF. Written as DNA, the CDR3 is TGCGCCAGCAGCTTGTCCGGCTACTACGAGCAGTACTTC.